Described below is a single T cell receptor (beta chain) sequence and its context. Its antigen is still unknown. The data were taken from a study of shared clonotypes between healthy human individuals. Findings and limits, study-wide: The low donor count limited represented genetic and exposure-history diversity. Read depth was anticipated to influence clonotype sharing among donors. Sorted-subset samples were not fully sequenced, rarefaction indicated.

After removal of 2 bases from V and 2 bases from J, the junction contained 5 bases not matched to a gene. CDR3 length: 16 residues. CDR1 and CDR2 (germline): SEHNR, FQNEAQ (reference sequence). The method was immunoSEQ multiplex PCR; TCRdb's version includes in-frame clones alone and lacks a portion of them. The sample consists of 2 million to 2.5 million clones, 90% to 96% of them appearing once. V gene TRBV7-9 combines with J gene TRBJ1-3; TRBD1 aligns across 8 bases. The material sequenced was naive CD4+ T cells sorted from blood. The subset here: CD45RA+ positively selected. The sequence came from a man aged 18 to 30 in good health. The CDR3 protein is CASSLSPGQAGNTIYF. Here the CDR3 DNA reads TGTGCCAGCAGCTTATCACCGGGACAGGCTGGAAACACCATATATTTT.